Listed below are T cell receptor beta chains from one sample, sequenced in a study of patients and donors after allogeneic stem cell transplantation. TCRdb fed the RT-PCR reads into MiXCR, producing one record per CDR3 protein. This table has about a million distinct CDR3 sequences, roughly 18% appearing once. Sequences were obtained from blood, either unsorted or a sorted T cell fraction (not recorded which). Every receptor here comes from a human donor who was either an allogeneic HSCT recipient or a stem cell or donor lymphocyte infusion donor (not recorded which). It is not recorded whose cells these are; they may come from a transplant donor. Both conserved end residues are part of each CDR3. D genes are given only for firm matches. Clone sizes are given selectively: once, few, many, or a class where the clone is expanded.

V gene: TRBV9
D gene: -
clone size: few
J gene: TRBJ1-1
CDR3 DNA: TGTGCCAGCAGCGTAGGGGGTTTCGCTGAAGCTTTCTTT
CDR3 protein: CASSVGGFAEAFF

V gene: TRBV12-3/TRBV12-4
D gene: -
clone size: many
J gene: TRBJ2-1
CDR3 DNA: TGTGCCAGCAGTTTAAAGTATGAGCAGTTCTTC
CDR3 protein: CASSLKYEQFF

V gene: TRBV7-2
D gene: -
clone size: -
J gene: TRBJ2-1
CDR3 DNA: TGTGCCAGCAGCACCGGACGGTCCTACAATGAGCAGTTCTTC
CDR3 protein: CASSTGRSYNEQFF

V gene: TRBV10-3
D gene: TRBD2
clone size: few
J gene: TRBJ2-2
CDR3 DNA: TGTGCCATCAGGGGCCGGACTAGCGGGAACACCGGGGAGCTGTTTTTT
CDR3 protein: CAIRGRTSGNTGELFF

V gene: TRBV5-1
D gene: TRBD1
clone size: -
J gene: TRBJ1-4
CDR3 DNA: TGCGCCAGCAGCTTGACAGGGGGCACAACTAATGAAAAACTGTTTTTT
CDR3 protein: CASSLTGGTTNEKLFF

V gene: TRBV12-3/TRBV12-4
D gene: -
clone size: -
J gene: TRBJ1-1
CDR3 DNA: TGTGCCAGCAGTTTAGCGGGACGTCTCACTGAAGCTTTCTTT
CDR3 protein: CASSLAGRLTEAFF

V gene: TRBV7-2
D gene: -
clone size: -
J gene: TRBJ2-1
CDR3 DNA: TGTGCCAGCGCTGTAGGGGGGTACAATGAGCAGTTCTTC
CDR3 protein: CASAVGGYNEQFF

V gene: TRBV20-1
D gene: TRBD1
clone size: few
J gene: TRBJ2-7
CDR3 DNA: TGCAGTGCTAGGGTTCCCGGGACAGGGTACGAGCAGTACTTC
CDR3 protein: CSARVPGTGYEQYF

V gene: TRBV9
D gene: TRBD2
clone size: -
J gene: TRBJ2-3
CDR3 DNA: TGTGCCAGCAGCGTAGAGCTAGCGGGGGGCGCAGATACGCAGTATTTT
CDR3 protein: CASSVELAGGADTQYF

V gene: TRBV3-1
D gene: -
clone size: -
J gene: TRBJ2-5
CDR3 DNA: TGTGCCAGCAGCCAAGCGCGACGCCAAGAGACCCAGTACTTC
CDR3 protein: CASSQARRQETQYF

V gene: TRBV20-1
D gene: -
clone size: -
J gene: TRBJ1-2
CDR3 DNA: TGCAGTGGGTTGGTCCCCCGTACTAACTATGGCTACACCTTC
CDR3 protein: CSGLVPRTNYGYTF

V gene: TRBV20-1
D gene: TRBD1
clone size: few
J gene: TRBJ1-2
CDR3 DNA: TGCAGTGCGGAGACAGGGGTACAGGAGGACTATGGCTACACCTTC
CDR3 protein: CSAETGVQEDYGYTF

V gene: TRBV5-1
D gene: -
clone size: -
J gene: TRBJ2-6
CDR3 DNA: TGCGCCAGCAGGGCAGGAGGTGCAGGGGCCAACGTCCTGACTTTC
CDR3 protein: CASRAGGAGANVLTF

V gene: TRBV11-1
D gene: TRBD2
clone size: -
J gene: TRBJ2-1
CDR3 DNA: TGTGCCAGCAGCTTAAGCCCCCTGGCTAGCGGGAGAGGCAATGAGCAGTTCTTC
CDR3 protein: CASSLSPLASGRGNEQFF

V gene: TRBV5-1
D gene: -
clone size: -
J gene: TRBJ2-5
CDR3 DNA: TGCGCCAGCAGCTTGGCGGGACGGAAACAAGAGACCCAGTACTTC
CDR3 protein: CASSLAGRKQETQYF

V gene: TRBV5-1
D gene: -
clone size: few
J gene: TRBJ2-1
CDR3 DNA: TGCGCCAGCAGCCCTCGAGGTGCCCCCTACAATGAGCAGTTCTTC
CDR3 protein: CASSPRGAPYNEQFF

V gene: TRBV27
D gene: -
clone size: -
J gene: TRBJ2-7
CDR3 DNA: TGTGCCAGCAAGATCCGGGATCACCCCTGGGGCGAGCAGTACTTC
CDR3 protein: CASKIRDHPWGEQYF

V gene: TRBV12-3/TRBV12-4
D gene: -
clone size: -
J gene: TRBJ2-1
CDR3 DNA: TGTGCCAGCACCCAAAACAGGGTAACCTACAATGAGCAGTTCTTC
CDR3 protein: CASTQNRVTYNEQFF

V gene: TRBV10-2
D gene: -
clone size: many
J gene: TRBJ2-4
CDR3 DNA: TGCGCCAGCAGTGTTGGGGGAGCGGGAAACATTCAGTACTTC
CDR3 protein: CASSVGGAGNIQYF

V gene: TRBV3-1
D gene: -
clone size: -
J gene: TRBJ1-5
CDR3 DNA: TGTGCCAGCAGCCAAGAAGGGGCGGGTCAGCCCCAGCATTTT
CDR3 protein: CASSQEGAGQPQHF

V gene: TRBV24-1
D gene: -
clone size: -
J gene: TRBJ2-2
CDR3 DNA: TGTGCCACCAGTGATTACCCCAGGGCCACCGGGGAGCTGTTTTTT
CDR3 protein: CATSDYPRATGELFF

V gene: TRBV9
D gene: TRBD2
clone size: few
J gene: TRBJ2-6
CDR3 DNA: TGTGCCAGCAGCGTCCAAGCGTACACCAAGCGGGGGGCAGGGGCCAACGTCCTGACTTTC
CDR3 protein: CASSVQAYTKRGAGANVLTF

V gene: TRBV2
D gene: TRBD2
clone size: -
J gene: TRBJ2-3
CDR3 DNA: TGTGCCAGCAGTAAACTAGCGGGAATTACCATTGAACAGTATTTT
CDR3 protein: CASSKLAGITIEQYF

V gene: TRBV6-1
D gene: TRBD1
clone size: -
J gene: TRBJ2-7
CDR3 DNA: TGTGCCAGCAGCCCCACGGACAGGGGGACCTACGAGCAGTACTTC
CDR3 protein: CASSPTDRGTYEQYF

V gene: TRBV12-3/TRBV12-4
D gene: -
clone size: few
J gene: TRBJ1-2
CDR3 DNA: TGTGCCAGCAGTTTACGGGGCAGAAACTATGGCTACACCTTC
CDR3 protein: CASSLRGRNYGYTF

V gene: TRBV24-1
D gene: TRBD1
clone size: -
J gene: TRBJ1-2
CDR3 DNA: TGTGCCACCAGTGATACGACAGGGGACTATGGCTACACCTTC
CDR3 protein: CATSDTTGDYGYTF

V gene: TRBV2
D gene: -
clone size: few
J gene: TRBJ2-2
CDR3 DNA: TGTGCCAGCAGCCGGGACCAGACCGGGGAGCTGTTTTTT
CDR3 protein: CASSRDQTGELFF